This T cell receptor (beta chain) appears in the sequencing data of a study of spatial heterogeneity in lung cancer. Overall study: Unique TCR and UMI combinations averaged more than ten appearances each in raw reads.

The CDR3 runs to 14 residues. V lost 3 bases and J lost 9; bases outside the gene matches: 10. The library protocol tagged each TCR cDNA with a unique molecular identifier. TCRdb recomputed calls from the 5' RACE reads with MiXCR, one row per CDR3 protein. The sample has tens of thousands of distinct CDR3 sequences; roughly 8% are singletons. This clonotype was counted at least ten times. As for time point: sample taken at primary tumor resection. Unsorted tumor, nontumor lung tissue or cryopreserved PBMC supplied the whole RNA. Around 68 TRACERx patients with early, untreated non-small cell lung cancer donated samples.

This TCR was sampled from a female donor with early-stage non-small cell lung cancer. This chain uses TRBV12-3 or TRBV12-4 with TRBJ2-7; 8 bases map to TRBD1. The source was PBMCs, collected at surgery. DNA for the CDR3: TGTGCCAGCAGTTTCGGACAGGGCAACGACGCGCAGTACTTC. It encodes CASSFGQGNDAQYF.